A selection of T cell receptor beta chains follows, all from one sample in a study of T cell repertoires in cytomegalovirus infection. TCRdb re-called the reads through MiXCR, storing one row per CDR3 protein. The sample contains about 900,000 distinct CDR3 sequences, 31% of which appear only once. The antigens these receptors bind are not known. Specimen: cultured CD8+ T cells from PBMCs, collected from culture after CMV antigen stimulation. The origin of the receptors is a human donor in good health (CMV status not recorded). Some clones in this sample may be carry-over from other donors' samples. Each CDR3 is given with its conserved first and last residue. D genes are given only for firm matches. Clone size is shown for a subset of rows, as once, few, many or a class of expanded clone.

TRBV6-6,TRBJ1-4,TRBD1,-,CASSDPNRGLTSTNEKLFF,TGTGCCAGCAGTGATCCAAACAGGGGGCTCACCTCAACTAATGAAAAACTGTTTTTT
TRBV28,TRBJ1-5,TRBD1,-,CASSFETGVLQPQHF,TGTGCCAGCAGTTTTGAGACAGGGGTTCTTCAGCCCCAGCATTTT
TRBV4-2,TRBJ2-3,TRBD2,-,CASSLLPIGAGGEYDTQYF,TGTGCCAGCAGCCTTTTACCGATTGGCGCCGGGGGGGAATACGATACGCAGTATTTT
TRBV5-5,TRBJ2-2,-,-,CASSPRGPQGTGELFF,TGTGCCAGCAGCCCAAGGGGACCCCAGGGCACCGGGGAGCTGTTTTTT
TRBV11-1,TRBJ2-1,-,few,CASTPGARYNEQFF,TGTGCCAGCACCCCTGGGGCTAGATACAATGAGCAGTTCTTC
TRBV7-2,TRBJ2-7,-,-,CASSLLDGSNYEQYF,TGTGCCAGCAGCTTGCTGGACGGATCCAACTACGAGCAGTACTTC
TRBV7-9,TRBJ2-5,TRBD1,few,CASSSLLTGPAETQYF,TGTGCCAGCAGCTCCCTATTGACAGGGCCGGCGGAGACCCAGTACTTC
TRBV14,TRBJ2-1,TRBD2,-,CASSRSGGAGEQFF,TGTGCCAGCAGCCGTAGCGGGGGGGCAGGTGAGCAGTTCTTC
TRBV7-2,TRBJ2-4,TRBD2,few,CASSLRLAGGIAKNIQYF,TGTGCCAGCAGCTTAAGACTAGCGGGGGGGATAGCCAAAAACATTCAGTACTTC
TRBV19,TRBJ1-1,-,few,CASSIVTHSPLNTEAFF,TGTGCCAGTAGTATAGTAACGCACAGCCCCTTGAACACTGAAGCTTTCTTT
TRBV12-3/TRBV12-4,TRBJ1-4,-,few,CASSGRGTENEKLFF,TGTGCCAGCAGTGGAAGAGGGACCGAGAATGAAAAACTGTTTTTT
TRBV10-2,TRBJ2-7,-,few,CASSPYTREYLRYEQYF,TGCGCCAGCAGCCCTTATACCCGGGAATACCTCCGCTACGAGCAGTACTTC
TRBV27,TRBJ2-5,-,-,CASNFLRETQYF,TGTGCCAGCAACTTCCTGAGGGAGACCCAGTACTTC
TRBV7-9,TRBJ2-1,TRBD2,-,CASSSGLAGGYYNEQFF,TGTGCCAGCAGCTCGGGACTAGCGGGGGGGTATTACAATGAGCAGTTCTTC
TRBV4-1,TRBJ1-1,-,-,CASSQDPTLNTEAFF,TGCGCCAGCAGCCAGGACCCCACACTGAACACTGAAGCTTTCTTT
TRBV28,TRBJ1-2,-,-,CASSLGPRTPNYGYTF,TGTGCCAGCAGTTTAGGGCCCCGGACGCCGAACTATGGCTACACCTTC
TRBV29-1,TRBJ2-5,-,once,CSVSPGDEETQYF,TGCAGCGTTTCCCCGGGGGATGAGGAGACCCAGTACTTC
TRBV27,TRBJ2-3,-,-,CASSVRPMDTQYF,TGTGCCAGCAGTGTCAGACCCATGGATACGCAGTATTTT
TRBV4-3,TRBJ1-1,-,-,CASSPPGDSTEAFF,TGCGCCAGCAGCCCTCCCGGGGATTCAACTGAAGCTTTCTTT
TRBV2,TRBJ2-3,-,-,CASSEIGDSTDTQYF,TGTGCCAGCAGTGAGATCGGGGACTCCACAGATACGCAGTATTTT
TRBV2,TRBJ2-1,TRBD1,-,CAIRDRGSDEQFF,TGTGCCATTAGGGACAGGGGGTCCGATGAGCAGTTCTTC
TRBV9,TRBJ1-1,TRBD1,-,CASSVDGTADEAFF,TGTGCCAGCAGCGTCGACGGGACAGCCGACGAAGCTTTCTTT